Here is one TCR beta chain with its context. Antigen: not known. Germline loops: CDR1 SGHTA, CDR2 FQGNSA. V shed 6 bases, J shed 10 bases, and the junction held 9 bases outside the gene matches. The CDR3 sequence is 14 residues long. The mixed lymphocyte reaction cells were grown together in coculture at 37°C for around 6 days. Produced via immunoSEQ multiplex PCR; TCRdb's table is partial and in-frame only. The repertoire consists of approximately 20,000 clones, with 44% occurring once and the leading ten covering 6% to 7%. This sample is part of a study of siplizumab effects on memory and regulatory T cells. Study results and limitations: Alloreactive sequences from unstimulated CD4+ memory cells fell significantly with siplizumab. Unstimulated subsets contained matches for only a minor fraction of alloreactive clones. Where siplizumab was present, mappable alloreactive CD4+ clones averaged approximately 73% Treg-derived, compared with 25% to 30% in controls.

Material: CFSE-low (dividing) CD4+ T cells sorted from an allogeneic mixed lymphocyte reaction. The gene calls are TRBV7-2 and TRBJ2-1; 10 bases align to TRBD1. The source is a human donor in good health; the cells came from an allogeneic mixed lymphocyte reaction. Some clones in this sample may be carry-over from other donors' samples. The CDR3 loop reads CASRFPGQGSEQFF. Here the CDR3 DNA reads TGTGCCAGCAGGTTCCCGGGACAGGGGAGCGAGCAGTTCTTC.